The 20 T cell receptor beta chains presented below share a single source sample, sequenced in a study of PD-L1 blockade in urothelial cancer (dated by TCRdb to between 2016 and 2019). Library preparation used the immunoSEQ multiplex PCR assay. TCRdb took this table from immuneACCESS and kept in-frame rearrangements with V and J called. Such tables lack part of the clones; where checked against another copy, unresolved V genes explain under half of the gap, and the rest is unexplained. This sample comprises about 88,000 clones, roughly 90% of them detected only once. The ten largest make up 8% to 9.5% of the sample. The sequences come from PBMCs, collected around atezolizumab (anti-PD-L1) treatment. These receptors were collected from a man between 60 and 70 years old with urothelial cancer.

The chain links TRBV4-1 to TRBJ1-1, with D unresolved. V lost 1 base to trimming and J lost 3 bases, with 9 bases between them. The CDR3 sequence is 14 residues long. CDR1 and CDR2 (germline): MGHRA, YSYEKL. This CDR3 is CASSQVLRDTEAFF. For the CDR3, the DNA is TGCGCCAGCAGCCAAGTCCTACGGGACACTGAAGCTTTCTTT.

This clone was recorded only once. The CDR3, as DNA: TGTGCCAGCAGTTCCCACAGGGCTGGGGCCAACGTCCTGACTTTC. Residues: CASSSHRAGANVLTF. This chain links TRBV6-5 with TRBJ2-6, with a tentative D call TRBD1 (6 bases). Germline V gives CDR1 MNHEY, CDR2 SVGAGI. This CDR3 has 15 amino acids. With 4 bases removed from V and 2 bases from J, the gap between germline ends came to 9 bases.

The chain uses TRBV11-3 and TRBJ2-2, with D tentatively TRBD1 (6 bases). Germline assignment: CDR1 SGHNT and CDR2 YENEEA. CDR3 length: 14 amino acids. With 5 bases removed from V and 1 base from J, the gap between germline ends came to 8 bases. The CDR3 loop is CASSETGNTGELFF. The CDR3 nucleotides read TGTGCCAGCAGCGAGACAGGGAACACCGGGGAGCTGTTTTTT.

V and J are TRBV19 and TRBJ2-6; TRBD1 is a possible D gene (6 bases). The CDR3 contains 17 residues. Trimming shortened V by 4 bases and J by 1 base, and 14 bases separated the two germline ends. Germline values: CDR1 LNHDA, CDR2 SQIVND (reference sequence). CDR3 DNA: TGTGCCAGTAGTAGGGGCACAGGGCGTTCTGGGGCCAACGTCCTGACTTTC. It is translated as CASSRGTGRSGANVLTF.

The V gene is TRBV7-9, the J gene TRBJ2-5, with TRBD2 as a possible D gene (6 bases). V dropped 5 bases and J dropped 5 bases, with 15 bases sitting between them. The germline gives CDR1 SEHNR, CDR2 FQNEAQ (reference sequence). There are 14 residues in the CDR3. As DNA, the CDR3 is TGTGCCAGCAGCCGCGCCACGGGGAGGGAGACCCAGTACTTC. Translation gives CASSRATGRETQYF.

The chain carries TRBV6-6 and TRBJ1-1; TRBD1 agrees at 8 bases. The CDR3 runs 16 residues. The germline V gene encodes CDR1 MNHNY and CDR2 SVGAGI (reference sequence). Germline trimming cut 1 base from V and 6 bases from J; bases unmatched to any gene: 10. CDR3 DNA: TGTGCCAGCAGTTACTTGTCCGCCGGACAGGGCCCTGAAGCTTTCTTT. This gives the protein CASSYLSAGQGPEAFF.

The chain has TRBV5-1 and TRBJ2-3; TRBD2 matches 13 bases. The CDR3 runs to 16 residues. The ends lost 4 bases at V and 3 bases at J; junction bases unmatched: 5. CDR1 is SGHRS and CDR2 is YFSETQ in the germline V gene. In DNA form, the CDR3 reads TGCGCCAGCAGCCCGGGACTAGCGGGACCGACAGATACGCAGTATTTT. As protein: CASSPGLAGPTDTQYF.

V and J are TRBV27 and TRBJ1-2; 9 nucleotides agree with TRBD1. The germline V gene has CDR1 MNHEY and CDR2 SMNVEV (reference sequence). The CDR3 consists of 14 residues. V lost 5 bases, J lost 2 bases, and 3 bases stayed unmatched. CDR3 DNA sequence: TGTGCCAGCAGTCCAGGGACAGGGAACTATGGCTACACCTTC. As protein: CASSPGTGNYGYTF.

CDR3 nucleotide sequence: TGCGCCAGCAGCTTGGGGGCCGATTACAATGAGCAGTTCTTC. It yields the protein CASSLGADYNEQFF. The genes are TRBV5-1 and TRBJ2-1; D ambiguous. Looked up from germline, CDR1 is SGHRS and CDR2 is YFSETQ. The CDR3 extends over 14 amino acids. Trimming left V 0 bases short and J 4 bases short, with 8 bases between.

Only one count was recorded for this clone. V usage is TRBV7-9 and J usage is TRBJ2-7; TRBD1 aligns across 7 bases. Germline CDR1 and CDR2: SEHNR and FQNEAQ (reference sequence). The CDR3 runs 14 residues. Trimming removed 5 bases from V and 4 bases from J; junction bases left unmatched: 8. The CDR3 DNA sequence: TGTGCCAGCAGCGCGACCGGGACAGCATACGAGCAGTACTTC. Residues: CASSATGTAYEQYF. The full variable domain, rest sourced from reference TRBV7-9 and TRBJ2-7, is DTGVSQNPRHKITKRGQNVTFRCDPISEHNRLYWYRQTLGQGPEFLTYFQNEAQLEKSRLLSDRFSAERPKGSFSTLEIQRTEQGDSAMYLCASSATGTAYEQYFGPGTRLTVT.

This rearrangement joins TRBV7-2 to TRBJ1-1; the D is unclear. The V gene lost 2 bases and the J gene lost 5 bases, with 6 bases spanning the gap. Germline CDR1 SGHTA, CDR2 FQGNSA. The CDR3 is 12 residues long. The CDR3: CASSLRETEAFF. In DNA form, the CDR3 reads TGTGCCAGCAGCTTACGGGAGACTGAAGCTTTCTTT.

This clone has only one observation. The chain recombines TRBV6-4 with TRBJ1-6; 8 nucleotides align to TRBD1. This CDR3 has 18 residues. The germline V gene has CDR1 MRHNA and CDR2 SNTAGT. V trimming: 6 bases; J trimming: 4 bases; junction bases outside the gene matches: 14. The CDR3, as DNA: TGTGCCAGCAGCCGGCGCGGACAGGGTGGTGTATATAATTCACCCCTCCACTTT. This codes for CASSRRGQGGVYNSPLHF.

A word on this clone: At the DNA level, this CDR3 is encoded by other sequences in the same sample as well. Here the CDR3 reads CASSSSGQPYEQYF. CDR3 DNA sequence: TGCGCCAGCAGCAGTTCGGGACAGCCATACGAGCAGTACTTC. The chain uses TRBV5-1 and TRBJ2-7; 7 bases map to TRBD1. CDR1 and CDR2 from the germline V gene are SGHRS and YFSETQ. The CDR3 runs to 14 residues. Germline trimming cut 4 bases from V and 4 bases from J; bases unmatched to any gene: 8.

The chain couples TRBV27 to TRBJ2-1, with 7 positions matching TRBD1. The CDR3 has 13 amino acids. V lost 6 bases, J lost 7 bases, and 6 bases stayed unmatched. The germline V gene encodes CDR1 MNHEY and CDR2 SMNVEV (reference sequence). The CDR3 loop is CASRQGQRNEQFF. The CDR3 DNA reads as TGTGCCAGCAGGCAGGGACAGCGAAATGAGCAGTTCTTC.

This clone was seen once. The gene calls are TRBV5-1 and TRBJ2-7; D possibly uses TRBD1 or TRBD2 (10 bases each). The ends were cut back, 3 bases at V and 4 bases at J, with 26 bases in the middle. The CDR3 spans 18 residues. Per germline, CDR1 SGHRS and CDR2 YFSETQ. The CDR3 bases are TGCGCCAGCAGCTATGACAGGGGGCCTAGCGGGAGCGTATACGAGCAGTACTTC. Translation gives CASSYDRGPSGSVYEQYF.

V gene TRBV27 combines with J gene TRBJ2-7; 9 bases map to TRBD1. CDR1 MNHEY and CDR2 SMNVEV come from the germline V gene (reference sequence). Unmatched junction bases numbered 0, after V lost 4 bases and J lost 2 bases. The CDR3 loop spans 13 amino acids. The CDR3 loop is CASSYRGPYEQYF. CDR3 nucleotides: TGTGCCAGCAGTTACAGGGGGCCCTACGAGCAGTACTTC.

The rearrangement links TRBV9 to TRBJ2-1; perhaps TRBD1 as D (5 bases). The CDR3 consists of 15 residues. CDR1 and CDR2 (germline): SGDLS, YYNGEE. Between the trimmed V and J ends, which lost 4 bases and 0 bases, there was a span of 11 bases. CDR3 DNA: TGTGCCAGCAGCCTGACAGAGAGCTCCTACAATGAGCAGTTCTTC. Its translation: CASSLTESSYNEQFF.

V is TRBV29-1 and J is TRBJ1-2, with a weak D call TRBD1 (5 bases). Germline CDR1 is SQVTM and CDR2 is ANQGSEA. Trimming pared 3 bases from V and 7 bases from J, leaving 18 bases between. The CDR3 loop spans 14 amino acids. The CDR3 bases are TGCAGCGTTGACCAAGAGCAGGGTGGAATTGGCTACACCTTC. Translating it yields CSVDQEQGGIGYTF. Complete variable domain (other parts from reference TRBV29-1 and TRBJ1-2): SAVISQKPSRDICQRGTSLTIQCQVDSQVTMMFWYRQQPGQSLTLIATANQGSEATYESGFVIDKFPISRPNLTFSTLTVSNMSPEDSSIYLCSVDQEQGGIGYTFGSGTRLTVV.

This chain links TRBV7-2 with TRBJ2-3; perhaps TRBD1 as D (5 bases). The germline gives CDR1 SGHTA, CDR2 FQGNSA. Trimming removed 5 bases from V and 4 bases from J, with 10 bases in between. The CDR3 runs 13 residues. CDR3 protein: CASSPRGADTQYF. CDR3 sequence (DNA): TGTGCCAGCAGCCCAAGGGGCGCAGATACGCAGTATTTT.

The chain is built from TRBV15 and TRBJ2-3; the match to TRBD2 covers 11 bases. Germline V gene lookup returns CDR1 LNHNV and CDR2 YYDKDF (reference sequence). The CDR3 spans 17 residues. Germline trimming cut 1 base from V and 2 bases from J; bases unmatched to any gene: 5. The CDR3 nucleotides are TGTGCCACCAGCAGAGGGGAGACTAGCGGGGACACAGATACGCAGTATTTT. Protein: CATSRGETSGDTDTQYF.